This T cell receptor beta chain comes out of a study of cytomegalovirus exposure and HLA in healthy donors. Study-wide results and limits: Reports described diagnosis of cytomegalovirus status by the classifier as highly specific and sensitive. There were some public TCRs occurring in many donors, but most TCR sequences were rare. Links to common viral pathogens appeared, in a later analysis, for several of the most significant clusters.

As concerns this clone: Its antigen is currently unknown.

13 Jbeta primers and 60 Vbeta primers were used for the PCR. The method was immunoSEQ multiplex PCR; TCRdb's version includes in-frame clones alone and lacks a portion of them. The sample shows over 100,000 clones, around 73% of them seen only once. Each donor's status was that of a healthy bone marrow donor. Germline loops: CDR1 MNHEY, CDR2 SMNVEV (reference sequence). The CDR3 is 17 amino acids. Trimming removed 6 bases at V and 2 bases at J, with 17 bases between. J is TRBJ2-6 and V is TRBV27, with D possibly being TRBD1 (6 bases). This receptor was identified in a middle-aged man in good health and CMV-seronegative. The sequenced sample was PBMCs. The chain's CDR3 is CASSPTTGRAGANVLTF. CDR3 nucleotide sequence: TGTGCCAGCAGCCCCACGACAGGTAGGGCTGGGGCCAACGTCCTGACTTTC.